What follows are 17 T cell receptor beta chains derived from one specimen sequenced in a study of CD4 and CD8 cells across lung adenocarcinoma regions. From the PCR reads, TCRdb called clonotypes with MiXCR, one entry per CDR3 protein. The sample records 6,000 to 8,000 distinct CDR3 sequences, about 56% being singletons. The sequenced sample was CD4+ T cells from the center of a lung tumor. The receptors stem from a female donor with lung adenocarcinoma. The CD4 and CD8 labels of this study may be unreliable.

A remark on this clonotype: The junction departs from germline at one end; a sequencing error may be responsible. V and J are TRBV27 and TRBJ2-3; a weak D match, TRBD2 (6 bases). The CDR3 covers 16 residues. In germline, CDR1 is MNHEY, CDR2 SMNVEV (reference sequence). The chain's CDR3 is CASSSRLGRGTDTQYF. DNA for the CDR3: TGTGCCAGCAGTAGTCGACTAGGCCGGGGCACAGATACGCAGTATTTC.

The chain joins TRBV5-1 to TRBJ2-5; D is unclear. V was trimmed by 0 bases and J by 5 bases, leaving 11 bases between them. This CDR3 has 14 amino acids. The germline V gene has CDR1 SGHRS and CDR2 YFSETQ. CDR3 residues: CASSLGGSRETQYF. In DNA form, the CDR3 reads TGCGCCAGCAGCTTGGGGGGAAGCCGTGAGACCCAGTACTTC.

The chain uses TRBV6-1 and TRBJ2-3; 8 bases are a match to TRBD2. Matching the DNA end better, TRBJ2-7 makes the J call doubtful. CDR3 length: 16 residues. Germline V CDR1 and CDR2: MNHNS, SASEGT. The CDR3 DNA sequence: TGTGCCAGCAGGGGCAGCGGGGGCAGTGACAAAGATACGCAGTACTTC. As protein: CASRGSGGSDKDTQYF.

V and J are TRBV6-1 and TRBJ2-1, with TRBD2 identical over 11 bases. Trimming took 5 bases from V and 5 from J; bases not matched to a gene: 2. The CDR3 is 14 residues long. Germline CDR1 is MNHNS and CDR2 is SASEGT. DNA for the CDR3: TGTGCCAGCAGTAGACTAGCGGGGAACAATGAGCAGTTCTTC. The encoded protein is CASSRLAGNNEQFF.

The chain couples TRBV6-1 to TRBJ2-4; either TRBD1 or TRBD2 may supply D (5 bases each). The CDR3 runs 11 residues. The germline CDR1 and CDR2 sequences are MNHNS and SASEGT. The V end lost 6 bases, the J end lost 9 bases, and 9 bases lay between the germline ends. CDR3 nucleotide sequence: TGTGCCAGCAGGAGGGGTAGCATTCAGTACTTC. Translation: CASRRGSIQYF.

The chain has TRBV6-5 and TRBJ2-7, with a weak D call TRBD2 (6 bases). The DNA end favors TRBJ2-1, so the J call may be wrong. Germline V CDR1 and CDR2: MNHEY, SVGAGI. The CDR3 has 14 residues. The CDR3 protein is CASSYGRKYNEQFF. As DNA, the CDR3 is TGTGCCAGCAGTTACGGGAGGAAATACAATGAGCAGTTCTTC.

The chain links TRBV7-2 to TRBJ2-1; 9 nucleotides agree with TRBD2. Trimming cost V 1 base and J 7 bases; bases outside gene matches: 5. This CDR3 has 15 amino acids. Per germline, CDR1 SGHTA and CDR2 FQGNSA. The CDR3 nucleotides read TGTGCCAGCAGCTTAGGTAGCGGGAGAACGAATGAGCAGTTCTTC. Residues: CASSLGSGRTNEQFF.

About this clonotype: One end of the junction does not line up with germline, which may come from a read error. J is TRBJ1-6 and V is TRBV25-1, with 7 bases identical to TRBD1. The germline V gene has CDR1 MGHDK and CDR2 SYGVNS. This CDR3 spans 14 amino acids. CDR3 DNA: TGTGCCAGCAGTGTCCACAGGGGAGCCTACGAGCAGTACTTT. Translated, it gives CASSVHRGAYEQYF.

This clonotype was detected once. Germline and junction disagree at one end, which may indicate a read error. The rearrangement links TRBV10-3 to TRBJ2-1; TRBD2 matches 12 bases. CDR3 length: 14 amino acids. In germline, CDR1 is ENHRY, CDR2 SYGVKD. The CDR3 reads CATRLAGDPETQYF. The CDR3 coding sequence is TGTGCCACCCGACTAGCGGGGGACCCAGAGACGCAGTACTTT.

The V and J genes are TRBV6-1 and TRBJ2-2; weak D call: TRBD1 (5 bases). Germline V gene data show CDR1 as MNHNS and CDR2 as SASEGT. CDR3 length: 13 amino acids. V gave up 8 bases and J gave up 0 bases, with 7 bases separating them. CDR3 in DNA: TGTGCCAGCCGACAGTCGAACACCGGGGAGCTGTTTTTT. It yields the protein CASRQSNTGELFF.

Of note for this clonotype: Because the CDR3's place on the DNA is in doubt, the DNA is left out and the CDR3 is given as listed by TCRdb. The V and J genes are TRBV30 and TRBJ2-5; the table's D call, TRBD2, has no DNA check behind it. The CDR3 totals 22 residues, both ends included. Germline CDR1 and CDR2: GTSNPN and SVGIG (reference sequence). This chain's CDR3 is CAWRGLVNRDPVLRAAIETQYF.

The chain recombines TRBV6-5 with TRBJ2-3; D is possibly TRBD2 (7 bases). The end of the DNA is better explained by TRBJ2-7, so the J call may be wrong. The CDR3 contains 20 residues. Germline V lookup: CDR1 MNHEY, CDR2 SVGAGI. Here the CDR3 DNA reads TGTGCCAGCAGTTACGGGGGGCTAGCGGCGGGGCTGTGGGGCAAAAATATGCAGTACTTC. Residues: CASSYGGLAAGLWGKNMQYF.

The chain is built from TRBV6-1 and TRBJ2-4; TRBD2 matches at 9 bases. V was pared by 0 bases and J by 13 bases, with 22 bases of the junction left unmatched. Germline CDR1 and CDR2: MNHNS and SASEGT. The CDR3 has 19 residues. The CDR3 region is CASSEARFAGGIVKNTQYF. DNA for the CDR3: TGTGCCAGCAGTGAAGCTCGATTCGCGGGAGGGATAGTCAAAAACACCCAGTACTTC.

On this clonotype: A much more abundant neighbour one base away suggests this may be a read error. The rearrangement joins TRBV7-6 to TRBJ2-1; TRBD1 or TRBD2 may be the D gene (7 bases each). V lost 5 bases and J 9 bases, leaving 26 bases between the germline ends. The CDR3 runs to 17 residues. Per germline, CDR1 SGHVS and CDR2 FNYEAQ. CDR3 in amino acids: CASSPVIRGGGGGEQFF. CDR3 bases: TGTGCCAGCAGCCCCGTTATCAGGGGGGGGGGGGGGGGTGAGCAGTTCTTC. Full variable domain (missing parts from reference TRBV7-6 and TRBJ2-1): GAGVSQSPRYKVTKRGQDVALRCDPISGHVSLYWYRQALGQGPEFLTYFNYEAQQDKSGLPNDRFSAERPEGSISTLTIQRTEQRDSAMYRCASSPVIRGGGGGEQFFGPGTRLTVL.

The chain employs TRBV10-1 and TRBJ2-7; D unclear. TRBJ2-1 matches the DNA end more closely, so the J call is doubtful. The CDR3 is 15 amino acids. CDR1 is WNHNN and CDR2 is SYGVQD in the germline V gene (reference sequence). DNA of the CDR3: TGCGCCAGCAGTGTAAGTCGACGGCCCCACAATGAGCAGTTCTTC. Its translation is CASSVSRRPHNEQFF.

This clonotype was picked up a small number of times. The chain combines TRBV7-2 with TRBJ2-1; 7 bases align to TRBD1. V trimming: 6 bases; J trimming: 8 bases; junction bases outside the gene matches: 7. Germline CDR1 and CDR2: SGHTA and FQGNSA. This CDR3 spans 13 amino acids. CDR3 DNA sequence: TGTGCCAGCAGGGTATACAGGGGCGATGAGCAGTTCTTC. Translated, it gives CASRVYRGDEQFF.

With regard to this clonotype: This may be a read error: a much more frequent sequence differs by one nucleotide. The chain recombines TRBV7-2 with TRBJ2-4; 10 nucleotides align to TRBD1. V lost 5 bases and J lost 13; bases outside the gene matches: 20. The CDR3 is 17 residues long. Germline V gene lookup returns CDR1 SGHTA and CDR2 FQGNSA. The chain's CDR3 is CASSINPWDRGKNEQYF. DNA of the CDR3: TGTGCCAGCAGCATTAACCCTTGGGACAGGGGCAAAAATGAGCAGTACTTC.